This T cell receptor beta chain was recorded in a study of CD8 T cells in Susac syndrome. Study results and limitations: By the study's own acknowledgment, its TCR sequencing and HLA analysis included relatively few individuals.

CDR3 length: 12 residues. V gave up 8 bases and J gave up 5 bases, with 7 bases separating them. RNA was extracted with the RNeasy kit, and a quantity of about 0.45 to 1 ug was reverse transcribed using random hexamers. immunoSEQ multiplex PCR amplified TCR beta CDR3 across 54 Vbeta, 13 Jbeta. MiXCR, applied by TCRdb to the immunoSEQ multiplex PCR reads, yields one record per CDR3 protein. Of 50,000 or so distinct CDR3 sequences listed, around 93% are singletons. CD8+ and CD4+ T cells from blood underwent TCR beta sequencing, which was carried out in a high-throughput format. FACS enriched CD8+ TEMRA cells, while bulk CD8+ and CD4+ were negatively isolated. About this clonotype: The antigen remains unidentified.

This sequence originates from a human donor with multiple sclerosis. The rearrangement links TRBV12-3 or TRBV12-4 to TRBJ1-6; no clear D. The sequencing input was CD8+ T cells from PBMCs. Here the CDR3 DNA reads TGTGCCAGCGGGCCGGATAATTCACCCCTCCACTTT. This codes for CASGPDNSPLHF.